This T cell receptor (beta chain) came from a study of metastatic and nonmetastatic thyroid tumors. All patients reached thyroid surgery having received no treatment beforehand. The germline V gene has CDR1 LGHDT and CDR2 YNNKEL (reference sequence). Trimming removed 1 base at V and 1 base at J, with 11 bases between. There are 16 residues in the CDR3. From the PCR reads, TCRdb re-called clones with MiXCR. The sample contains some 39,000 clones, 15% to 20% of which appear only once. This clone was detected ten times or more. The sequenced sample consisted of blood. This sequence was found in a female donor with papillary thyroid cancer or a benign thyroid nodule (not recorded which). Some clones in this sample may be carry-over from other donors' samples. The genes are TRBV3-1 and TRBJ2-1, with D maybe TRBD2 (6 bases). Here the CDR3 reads CASSQAPGASYNEQFF. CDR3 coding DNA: TGTGCCAGCAGCCAAGCGCCGGGAGCGTCCTACAATGAGCAGTTCTTC.